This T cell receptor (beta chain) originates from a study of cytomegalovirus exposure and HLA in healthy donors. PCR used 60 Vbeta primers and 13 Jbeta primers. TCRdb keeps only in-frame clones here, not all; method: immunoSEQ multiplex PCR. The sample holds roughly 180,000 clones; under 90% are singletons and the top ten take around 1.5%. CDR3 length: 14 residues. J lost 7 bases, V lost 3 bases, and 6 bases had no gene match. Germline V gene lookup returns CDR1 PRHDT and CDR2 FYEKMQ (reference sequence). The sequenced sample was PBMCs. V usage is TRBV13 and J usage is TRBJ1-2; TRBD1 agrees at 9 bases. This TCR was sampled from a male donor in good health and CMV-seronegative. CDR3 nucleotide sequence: TGTGCCAGCAGCTTGGGACAGGGTTTGTTTGGCTACACCTTC. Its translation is CASSLGQGLFGYTF. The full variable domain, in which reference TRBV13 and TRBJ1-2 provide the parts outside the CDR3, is AAGVIQSPRHLIKEKRETATLKCYPIPRHDTVYWYQQGPGQDPQFLISFYEKMQSDKGSIPDRFSAQQFSDYHSELNMSSLELGDSALYFCASSLGQGLFGYTFGSGTRLTVV.